These 25 T cell receptor beta chains were all obtained from the same sample, sequenced in a study of T cells in Graves' hyperthyroidism and ophthalmopathy. From RNA transcripts, TCR beta CDR3 regions were amplified. Researchers ran a first-round RT-PCR on the TCR CDR3 using the HTBI primer set. One entry per CDR3 protein, called by TCRdb with MiXCR from the multiplex PCR reads. The sample lists 550,000 to 600,000 distinct CDR3 sequences, around 15% occurring once. The sequenced material came from blood. These receptors originate from a woman between 18 and 29 years old with Graves' hyperthyroidism.

This clonotype showed up many times. The V gene is TRBV3-1, the J gene TRBJ2-2, with a possible D match to TRBD2 (5 bases). The CDR3 runs to 15 residues. Trimming took 4 bases from V and 2 from J, leaving 11 bases between them. Per the germline V gene, CDR1 is LGHDT and CDR2 is YNNKEL (reference sequence). The CDR3 reads CASSPSGTNTGELFF. In DNA form, the CDR3 reads TGTGCCAGCAGCCCCTCGGGAACAAACACCGGGGAGCTGTTTTTT.

This clonotype was picked up a small number of times. The chain recombines TRBV5-1 with TRBJ2-7; perhaps TRBD1 as D (6 bases). The CDR3 covers 16 residues. Germline loops: CDR1 SGHRS, CDR2 YFSETQ. Trimming took 0 bases from V and 0 from J, leaving 13 bases between them. The CDR3, as DNA: TGCGCCAGCAGCTTGGCTCGGACAGAGAACTCCTACGAGCAGTACTTC. Translating gives CASSLARTENSYEQYF.

This rearrangement joins TRBV20-1 to TRBJ2-5; D is perhaps TRBD1 or TRBD2 (5 bases each). The CDR3 spans 14 residues. V shed 3 bases and J shed 2 bases, with 13 bases lying between them. Germline CDR1 is DFQATT and CDR2 is SNEGSKA (reference sequence). The CDR3 is CSARAGAHQETQYF. The CDR3 nucleotides are TGCAGTGCTAGGGCCGGGGCCCATCAAGAGACCCAGTACTTC.

This clonotype turned up a few times. The junction shows a germline mismatch at one end, possibly a read error. V gene TRBV12-3 or TRBV12-4 combines with J gene TRBJ2-3, with a possible D match to TRBD2 (6 bases). The CDR3 extends over 15 amino acids. The CDR3 DNA follows: TGTGCCAACAGTTCCCTTAGCGGATTCACAGATACGCAGTATTTT. Translated, it gives CANSSLSGFTDTQYF.

At least ten counts were recorded for this clonotype. The chain has TRBV3-1 and TRBJ2-7; 8 bases are shared with TRBD2. Germline values: CDR1 LGHDT, CDR2 YNNKEL (reference sequence). Trimming cost V 1 base and J 6 bases; bases outside gene matches: 2. This CDR3 region has 13 residues. The CDR3 DNA is TGTGCCAGCAGCCAAGGCGGGGGGACCGAGCAGTACTTC. Amino acid sequence: CASSQGGGTEQYF.

The rearrangement joins TRBV24-1 to TRBJ2-1; 9 bases align to TRBD2. V lost 5 bases to trimming and J lost 2 bases; unmatched junction nucleotides: 6. Germline lookup yields CDR1 KGHDR and CDR2 SFDVKD. This CDR3 has 16 amino acids. In DNA, the CDR3 is TGTGCCACCAGTGGCGGCGGGAGGGCTACCTACAATGAGCAGTTCTTC. Its protein is CATSGGGRATYNEQFF.

The chain has TRBV7-9 and TRBJ2-6; the D is unclear. Germline V CDR1 and CDR2: SEHNR, FQNEAQ (reference sequence). This CDR3 region has 15 residues. Trimming pared 6 bases from V and 0 bases from J, leaving 9 bases between. CDR3 region: CASSSFISGANVLTF. The CDR3 DNA sequence: TGTGCCAGCAGTTCCTTTATCTCTGGGGCCAACGTCCTGACTTTC.

As for this clonotype: A much larger clone lies one base from this, so it may be a read error. The chain couples TRBV3-1 to TRBJ1-1, with 8 positions matching TRBD1. CDR3 length: 16 residues. V trimming: 1 base; J trimming: 7 bases; junction bases outside the gene matches: 11. The V gene's germline CDR1 is LGHDT and CDR2 YNNKEL (reference sequence). CDR3 bases: TGTGCCAGCAGCCAAGTGGGGGCAGGGGGCGCGGGTGAAGCTTTCTTT. Translating gives CASSQVGAGGAGEAFF.

This clonotype was counted only a few times. The chain combines TRBV3-1 with TRBJ2-5; either TRBD1 or TRBD2 may supply D (5 bases each). CDR3 length: 15 amino acids. Trimming pared 2 bases from V and 2 bases from J, leaving 12 bases between. The germline gives CDR1 LGHDT, CDR2 YNNKEL (reference sequence). CDR3 in DNA: TGTGCCAGCAGCCAAACCTGGGGGAGTCAAGAGACCCAGTACTTC. Protein: CASSQTWGSQETQYF.

This clonotype was seen ten or more times. The rearrangement uses TRBV20-1 and TRBJ2-3; 11 bases match TRBD2. This CDR3 is built from 14 residues. Germline values: CDR1 DFQATT, CDR2 SNEGSKA (reference sequence). Losses at the gene ends were 6 bases for V and 5 bases for J; bases not matched to a gene: 7. The CDR3 DNA sequence: TGCAGTGCCATTAGCGGGGGGGCCCAAGATACGCAGTATTTT. Translation gives CSAISGGAQDTQYF.

This clonotype was seen more than once but under ten times. This chain joins TRBV6-2 or TRBV6-3 and TRBJ2-1; 11 bases are a match to TRBD2. Germline V lookup: CDR1 MNHEY, CDR2 SVGEGT. CDR3 size: 15 residues. V lost 5 bases and J lost 8; bases outside the gene matches: 8. Written as DNA, the CDR3 is TGTGCCAGCAGTAATAGCGGGGGGGCCGGCGATGAGCAGTTCTTC. Protein sequence: CASSNSGGAGDEQFF.

The V call is TRBV6-2 or TRBV6-3, the J call TRBJ1-4, with 7 bases that match TRBD1. CDR3 size: 15 residues. Germline loops: CDR1 MNHEY, CDR2 SVGEGT. The V and J ends lost 5 bases and 7 bases, in that order; junction bases with no gene match: 10. The CDR3, as DNA: TGTGCCAGCAGTGCACAGGGGCGTTTGACTGAAAAACTGTTTTTT. As protein: CASSAQGRLTEKLFF.

V gene TRBV29-1 combines with J gene TRBJ1-1; TRBD1 aligns across 9 bases. The CDR3 length is 13 residues. The germline gives CDR1 SQVTM, CDR2 ANQGSEA. With V trimmed by 6 bases and J by 6 bases, 8 bases remained unmatched. The CDR3 region is CSVAAGTGSEAFF. The CDR3 DNA follows: TGCAGCGTAGCTGCCGGGACAGGGTCTGAAGCTTTCTTT.

This clonotype has only a few counts. This chain joins TRBV20-1 and TRBJ1-2; the D is unclear. V lost 0 bases, J lost 0 bases, and 14 bases lay in between. This CDR3 has 16 residues. Germline loops: CDR1 DFQATT, CDR2 SNEGSKA (reference sequence). Here the CDR3 reads CSARDSERRPNYGYTF. DNA for the CDR3: TGCAGTGCTAGAGATTCGGAAAGACGTCCTAACTATGGCTACACCTTC.

The table lists this clonotype with many counts. The chain employs TRBV7-2 and TRBJ1-1; 8 bases map to TRBD1. The CDR3 loop spans 14 amino acids. Germline V gene data show CDR1 as SGHTA and CDR2 as FQGNSA. V trimming: 3 bases; J trimming: 4 bases; junction bases outside the gene matches: 4. CDR3 loop: CASSLQQGGTEAFF. DNA of the CDR3: TGTGCCAGCAGCTTGCAACAGGGGGGCACTGAAGCTTTCTTT.

In this sample, this clonotype turned up a few times. The chain uses TRBV15 and TRBJ2-1; 7 bases are a match to TRBD2. Germline lookup yields CDR1 LNHNV and CDR2 YYDKDF (reference sequence). The CDR3 covers 16 residues. V gave up 0 bases and J gave up 6 bases; unmatched junction bases: 8. CDR3 nucleotide sequence: TGTGCCACCAGCAGAGAACCCTTGGGGGGGGGCAATGAGCAGTTCTTC. Encoded protein: CATSREPLGGGNEQFF.

In its sample, this clonotype was seen many times. The rearrangement links TRBV20-1 to TRBJ2-1; 7 bases match TRBD1. After removal of 6 bases from V and 3 bases from J, the junction contained 11 bases not matched to a gene. The CDR3 is 15 amino acids. The V gene's germline CDR1 is DFQATT and CDR2 SNEGSKA (reference sequence). The CDR3 coding sequence is TGCAGTGCCAAGACTACCGGGACAGACTACAATGAGCAGTTCTTC. Protein product: CSAKTTGTDYNEQFF.

This clonotype has ten or more counts. The chain recombines TRBV12-3 or TRBV12-4 with TRBJ2-7; 11 bases map to TRBD1. The CDR3 totals 16 residues. Germline trimming cut 5 bases from V and 2 bases from J; bases unmatched to any gene: 8. CDR3 nucleotide sequence: TGTGCCAGCAGTATCGCCGGGACAGGGGGTGCCTACGAGCAGTACTTC. Its translation: CASSIAGTGGAYEQYF.

This clonotype was detected a few times. V gene TRBV2 combines with J gene TRBJ2-7; D call uncertain. V gave up 4 bases and J gave up 5 bases, with 6 bases separating them. The CDR3 consists of 11 residues. Per germline, CDR1 SNHLY and CDR2 FYNNEI. The CDR3 protein is CASSAQNEQYF. The CDR3, as DNA: TGTGCCAGCAGTGCCCAAAACGAGCAGTACTTC. Filled out from reference TRBV2 and TRBJ2-7, the complete variable domain reads EPEVTQTPSHQVTQMGQEVILRCVPISNHLYFYWYRQILGQKVEFLVSFYNNEISEKSEIFDDQFSVERPDGSNFTLKIRSTKLEDSAMYFCASSAQNEQYFGPGTRLTVT.

The CDR3 region is CSANPILAGGHQPYNEQFF. CDR3 nucleotide sequence: TGCAGTGCAAACCCTATACTAGCGGGAGGACATCAACCCTACAATGAGCAGTTCTTC. The chain couples TRBV20-1 to TRBJ2-1; TRBD2 aligns across 12 bases. Trimming cost V 6 bases and J 2 bases; bases outside gene matches: 17. This CDR3 has 19 residues. Germline loops: CDR1 DFQATT, CDR2 SNEGSKA (reference sequence).

V gene TRBV28 combines with J gene TRBJ2-7, with a possible D match to TRBD2 (5 bases). Per the germline V gene, CDR1 is MDHEN and CDR2 is SYDVKM. V was cut by 5 bases and J by 1 base, with 15 bases left in between. The CDR3 length is 15 residues. The CDR3 DNA is TGTGCCAGCAGTAAAAGTACGGGAATATCCTACGAGCAGTACTTC. Protein product: CASSKSTGISYEQYF.

As regards this clonotype: This could be a read error, since a much larger clone is one nucleotide away. The rearrangement uses TRBV5-1 and TRBJ2-1; 7 bases fit TRBD2. The CDR3 runs to 16 residues. In germline, CDR1 is SGHRS, CDR2 YFSETQ. Here the CDR3 reads CAGSLGGSSSYNEQFF. CDR3 coding DNA: TGCGCCGGCAGCTTGGGAGGGTCGTCCTCCTACAATGAGCAGTTCTTC.

In its sample, this clonotype was seen a few times. V and J are TRBV29-1 and TRBJ2-5; TRBD2 might be the D (5 bases). The germline gives CDR1 SQVTM, CDR2 ANQGSEA. Trimming left V 1 base short and J 5 bases short, with 11 bases between. The CDR3 totals 13 residues. CDR3 DNA: TGCAGCGTTGAAGGGACCTCGGGGGAGACCCAGTACTTC. Translation gives CSVEGTSGETQYF.

This clonotype was seen at least ten times. The chain joins TRBV7-9 to TRBJ2-5; the D gene could be TRBD1 or TRBD2 (6 bases each). The CDR3 consists of 16 residues. CDR1 SEHNR and CDR2 FQNEAQ come from the germline V gene (reference sequence). Trimming removed 0 bases at V and 5 bases at J, with 16 bases between. The CDR3 here is CASSLAMEGDRETQYF. The CDR3 nucleotides read TGTGCCAGCAGCTTAGCGATGGAGGGGGACCGGGAGACCCAGTACTTC.

The genes are TRBV11-2 and TRBJ1-1; D is perhaps TRBD1 (6 bases). V lost 0 bases, J lost 5 bases, and 13 bases lay in between. Germline CDR1 SGHAT, CDR2 FQNNGV. The CDR3 sequence is 15 residues long. The CDR3 region is CASSLDVEGGTEAFF. The CDR3 region has the DNA TGTGCCAGCAGCTTAGATGTAGAGGGGGGAACTGAAGCTTTCTTT.